This entry lists 27 T cell receptor beta chains sequenced from one sample in a study of T-cell reconstitution after alpha-beta-depleted transplantation in children. The TCRbeta library was prepared with unique molecular identifiers. TCRdb redid the calling of the PCR reads with MiXCR, one entry per CDR3 protein. The sample has about 250,000 distinct CDR3 sequences; 20% to 30% are singletons. The sample was PBMCs, mostly from graft donor cells, taken 360 days after TCRalphabeta/CD19-depleted stem cell transplant. The receptor set was obtained from a female patient aged 2 to 10 who had a stem cell transplant for congenital amegakaryocytic thrombocytopenia, so the T cells may come from the graft donor.

The chain recombines TRBV3-1 with TRBJ1-3, with D unresolved. The CDR3 is 15 residues long. V lost 1 base and J lost 0, with 7 bases in between. The V gene's germline CDR1 is LGHDT and CDR2 YNNKEL (reference sequence). The CDR3 sequence is CASSQGLRSGNTIYF. As DNA, the CDR3 is TGTGCCAGCAGCCAAGGTCTGCGCTCTGGAAACACCATATATTTT. Full variable domain (rest looked up from reference TRBV3-1 and TRBJ1-3): DTAVSQTPKYLVTQMGNDKSIKCEQNLGHDTMYWYKQDSKKFLKIMFSYNNKELIINETVPNRFSPKSPDKAHLNLHINSLELGDSAVYFCASSQGLRSGNTIYFGEGSWLTVV.

The chain uses TRBV12-3 or TRBV12-4 and TRBJ2-2, with D tentatively TRBD1 or TRBD2 (7 bases each). Trimming took off 2 bases at V and 4 bases at J, with 20 bases between the two ends. The CDR3 consists of 18 residues. CDR3: CASSLKGAGLVSTGELFF. In nucleotides, the CDR3 is TGTGCCAGCAGTTTAAAGGGGGCCGGACTAGTTAGCACCGGGGAGCTGTTTTTT.

The J gene is TRBJ2-3, the V gene TRBV20-1, with D unclear. This CDR3 has 12 residues. Looked up from germline, CDR1 is DFQATT and CDR2 is SNEGSKA (reference sequence). Trimming took off 0 bases at V and 6 bases at J, with 7 bases between the two ends. The CDR3 region is CSARDPLDTQYF. The CDR3 nucleotides read TGCAGTGCTAGAGATCCGCTTGATACGCAGTATTTT.

This rearrangement joins TRBV6-5 to TRBJ1-2; D call uncertain. This CDR3 is 15 amino acids long. CDR1 is MNHEY, CDR2 SVGAGI, per germline. V shed 7 bases and J shed 5 bases, with 20 bases lying between them. In nucleotides, the CDR3 is TGTGCCAGCACCTACCAGAGAACTAATAAGTATGGCTACACCTTC. It specifies CASTYQRTNKYGYTF.

The chain couples TRBV10-3 to TRBJ2-7, with D maybe TRBD2 (6 bases). The CDR3 extends over 14 amino acids. Trimming left V 3 bases short and J 7 bases short, with 16 bases between. CDR1 is ENHRY and CDR2 is SYGVKD in the germline V gene. The CDR3 nucleotides read TGTGCCATCAGTGACCACTCAGGGACTCGGGAGCAGTACTTC. Amino acids: CAISDHSGTREQYF.

There are a few counts of this clonotype. The chain recombines TRBV12-3 or TRBV12-4 with TRBJ2-5; a possible D gene is TRBD1 (6 bases). Between the trimmed V and J ends, which lost 6 bases and 4 bases, there was a span of 15 bases. The CDR3 consists of 14 residues. The CDR3 sequence: CASSLRATGETQYF. CDR3 nucleotides: TGTGCCAGCAGCCTGAGAGCGACAGGAGAGACCCAGTACTTC.

This clonotype was seen a handful of times. The chain combines TRBV7-2 with TRBJ1-1; D possibly corresponds to TRBD1 (5 bases). Germline lookup yields CDR1 SGHTA and CDR2 FQGNSA. The CDR3 extends over 14 amino acids. V was trimmed by 4 bases and J by 6 bases, leaving 15 bases between them. The CDR3: CASSYQGGNAEAFF. CDR3 in DNA: TGTGCCAGCAGCTATCAGGGAGGGAATGCTGAAGCTTTCTTT.

The chain employs TRBV10-2 and TRBJ2-7; 7 nucleotides agree with TRBD2. The junction had 8 bases not matched to a gene; V was cut back by 3 bases and J by 3 bases. Germline values: CDR1 WSHSY, CDR2 SAAADI. The CDR3 is 15 amino acids. This CDR3 reads CASSDGIGEGYEQYF. CDR3 coding DNA: TGCGCCAGCAGTGATGGTATAGGGGAGGGCTACGAGCAGTACTTC.

The rearrangement uses TRBV10-3 and TRBJ2-7; the match to TRBD2 covers 7 bases. Germline V gives CDR1 ENHRY, CDR2 SYGVKD. Unmatched junction bases numbered 2, after V lost 0 bases and J lost 0 bases. The CDR3 covers 15 residues. CDR3 sequence: CAISESASGSYEQYF. The CDR3 nucleotides read TGTGCCATCAGTGAGTCGGCTAGCGGCTCCTACGAGCAGTACTTC.

The chain recombines TRBV6-2 or TRBV6-3 with TRBJ2-2, with unresolved D. Trimming took off 5 bases at V and 0 bases at J, with 4 bases between the two ends. Germline CDR1 MNHEY, CDR2 SVGEGT. The CDR3 has 13 residues. In DNA, the CDR3 is TGTGCCAGCAGTCAGTCGAACACCGGGGAGCTGTTTTTT. Amino acid sequence: CASSQSNTGELFF.

For this clonotype: Germline is not matched at one junction end, which may reflect a read error. The chain couples TRBV7-8 to TRBJ2-1; D gene uncertain. Germline CDR1 is SGHVS and CDR2 is FQNEAQ. The CDR3 sequence is 14 residues long. CDR3 protein: CASSLALPNNEQLF. The DNA of the CDR3 is TGTGCCAGCAGCTTAGCGCTCCCGAACAATGAGCAGCTCTTC.

This clonotype has just a few counts. The genes are TRBV10-3 and TRBJ2-1, with D perhaps TRBD2 (6 bases). CDR1 is ENHRY, CDR2 SYGVKD, per germline. This CDR3 is built from 15 residues. V gave up 0 bases and J gave up 7 bases, with 13 bases separating them. CDR3 protein: CAISESGGRGNEQFF. The CDR3 coding sequence is TGTGCCATCAGTGAGTCGGGAGGTAGGGGTAATGAGCAGTTCTTC.

This chain links TRBV27 with TRBJ2-7; 12 positions agree with TRBD1. The CDR3 contains 18 residues. V trimming: 7 bases; J trimming: 6 bases; junction bases outside the gene matches: 19. Germline-derived CDR1 and CDR2 are MNHEY and SMNVEV (reference sequence). CDR3 residues: CASKYRTQRDRGRSEQYF. The CDR3 nucleotides read TGTGCCAGCAAGTACCGGACGCAAAGGGACAGGGGGCGATCCGAGCAGTACTTC.

The chain carries TRBV7-9 and TRBJ2-1, with D uncertain. The CDR3 runs to 14 residues. The germline V gene encodes CDR1 SEHNR and CDR2 FQNEAQ (reference sequence). Deletions cut 4 bases from V and 5 bases from J, with 12 bases between. The CDR3 bases are TGTGCCAGCAGCTGGAGCCTAAATAACAATGAGCAGTTCTTC. Amino acid sequence: CASSWSLNNNEQFF.

The chain joins TRBV20-1 to TRBJ2-4; 9 bases map to TRBD2. Germline loops: CDR1 DFQATT, CDR2 SNEGSKA (reference sequence). CDR3 length equals 17 residues. V gave up 0 bases and J gave up 0 bases; unmatched junction bases: 6. The CDR3 reads CSARDRSSGIAKNIQYF. CDR3 DNA: TGCAGTGCTAGAGATCGGTCTAGCGGGATAGCCAAAAACATTCAGTACTTC.

This clonotype has more than one count but fewer than ten. The rearrangement links TRBV2 to TRBJ1-5; the match to TRBD1 covers 7 bases. Germline values: CDR1 SNHLY, CDR2 FYNNEI. This CDR3 comprises 14 residues. J gave up 0 bases and V 5 bases, and 1 base lay outside the gene matches. CDR3 nucleotides: TGTGCCAGCAGTTGGACAGGTAGCAATCAGCCCCAGCATTTT. Translation gives CASSWTGSNQPQHF.

This clonotype was counted a few times. V and J are TRBV5-1 and TRBJ1-1; D is perhaps TRBD1 (5 bases). Trimming removed 4 bases from V and 7 bases from J, with 17 bases in between. The CDR3 covers 14 residues. Germline V gene sequence: CDR1 SGHRS, CDR2 YFSETQ. As DNA, the CDR3 is TGCGCCAGCAGCCCGCACCGGGACTATGGTGAAGCTTTCTTT. It translates to CASSPHRDYGEAFF.

In this sample, this clonotype turned up a few times. The J gene is TRBJ2-3, the V gene TRBV28, with 8 positions matching TRBD2. V shed 3 bases, J shed 0 bases, and the junction held 5 bases outside the gene matches. Germline V CDR1 and CDR2: MDHEN, SYDVKM. This CDR3 contains 16 residues. The CDR3 region has the DNA TGTGCCAGCAGTTTCCTAGCGGGCCAGAGCACAGATACGCAGTATTTT. Translated: CASSFLAGQSTDTQYF.

This clonotype was observed at least ten times. The V call is TRBV7-9, the J call TRBJ2-1; 7 positions agree with TRBD2. CDR1 SEHNR and CDR2 FQNEAQ come from the germline V gene (reference sequence). V was pared by 1 base and J by 6 bases, with 6 bases of the junction left unmatched. This CDR3 contains 15 residues. CDR3 residues: CASSLEVAGVNEQFF. The CDR3 region has the DNA TGTGCCAGCAGCTTAGAAGTAGCGGGTGTCAATGAGCAGTTCTTC.

This clonotype was seen more than once but under ten times. The chain has TRBV12-3 or TRBV12-4 and TRBJ2-1; D is uncertain. CDR3 size: 15 residues. V was clipped by 6 bases and J by 0 bases, with 12 bases between them. The CDR3 spells CASSKTIPSYNEQFF. In DNA form, the CDR3 reads TGTGCCAGCAGCAAAACGATTCCCTCCTACAATGAGCAGTTCTTC.

This clonotype was counted between two and nine times. The chain links TRBV12-3 or TRBV12-4 to TRBJ2-5; TRBD2 matches at 7 bases. The CDR3 totals 14 residues. J gave up 5 bases and V 4 bases, and 7 bases lay outside the gene matches. CDR3 bases: TGTGCCAGCAGTTCACATCTAGCGGAGGAGACCCAGTACTTC. It translates to CASSSHLAEETQYF.

V is TRBV12-3 or TRBV12-4 and J is TRBJ2-5, with TRBD1 matching over 7 bases. The V and J ends lost 1 base and 1 base, in that order; junction bases with no gene match: 0. The CDR3 is made up of 14 amino acids. The CDR3, as DNA: TGTGCCAGCAGTTTAGGGGACAGCCAAGAGACCCAGTACTTC. The encoded protein is CASSLGDSQETQYF.

A few counts support this clonotype. The chain links TRBV10-3 to TRBJ1-5; D is unclear. The germline gives CDR1 ENHRY, CDR2 SYGVKD. V lost 11 bases, J lost 3 bases, and 14 bases lay in between. The CDR3 is 13 residues long. In DNA form, the CDR3 reads TGTGCCGCCCAAAGGGAGTACAATCAGCCCCAGCATTTT. Encoded protein: CAAQREYNQPQHF.

This chain joins TRBV4-1 and TRBJ2-7; either TRBD1 or TRBD2 may supply D (5 bases each). The germline V gene encodes CDR1 MGHRA and CDR2 YSYEKL. The V and J ends lost 0 bases and 7 bases respectively, with 19 bases between them. CDR3 length: 16 amino acids. For the CDR3, the DNA is TGCGCCAGCAGCCAAGAACGGTTGAGGGGAAGTTGGGAGCAGTACTTC. It translates to CASSQERLRGSWEQYF.

The CDR3 DNA follows: TGTGCCAGCAGCATCCTCGGGAGCAAACATGAGCAGTTCTTC. Translated: CASSILGSKHEQFF. The rearrangement joins TRBV7-3 to TRBJ2-1, with a weak D call TRBD2 (6 bases). This CDR3 has 14 amino acids. Germline V gene lookup returns CDR1 SGHTA and CDR2 FQGTGA. Trimming took 5 bases from V and 8 from J, leaving 16 bases between them.

There are a few counts of this clonotype. The chain recombines TRBV29-1 with TRBJ2-7; 7 positions agree with TRBD2. From germline, CDR1 is SQVTM and CDR2 ANQGSEA. J was trimmed by 0 bases and V by 0 bases; bases with no gene match: 8. This CDR3 is built from 16 residues. CDR3 in DNA: TGCAGCGTTGAAGATCCCCAGCGGGGCCACTCCTACGAGCAGTACTTC. Translated: CSVEDPQRGHSYEQYF.

This clonotype was detected only once. The chain couples TRBV19 to TRBJ2-4, with D possibly being TRBD1 (6 bases). The CDR3 spans 14 residues. CDR1 and CDR2 from the germline V gene are LNHDA and SQIVND (reference sequence). The V and J ends lost 7 bases and 6 bases respectively, with 16 bases between them. CDR3 sequence: CASTVQGRGNIQYF. In DNA, the CDR3 is TGTGCCAGTACCGTCCAGGGCAGGGGAAACATTCAGTACTTC.